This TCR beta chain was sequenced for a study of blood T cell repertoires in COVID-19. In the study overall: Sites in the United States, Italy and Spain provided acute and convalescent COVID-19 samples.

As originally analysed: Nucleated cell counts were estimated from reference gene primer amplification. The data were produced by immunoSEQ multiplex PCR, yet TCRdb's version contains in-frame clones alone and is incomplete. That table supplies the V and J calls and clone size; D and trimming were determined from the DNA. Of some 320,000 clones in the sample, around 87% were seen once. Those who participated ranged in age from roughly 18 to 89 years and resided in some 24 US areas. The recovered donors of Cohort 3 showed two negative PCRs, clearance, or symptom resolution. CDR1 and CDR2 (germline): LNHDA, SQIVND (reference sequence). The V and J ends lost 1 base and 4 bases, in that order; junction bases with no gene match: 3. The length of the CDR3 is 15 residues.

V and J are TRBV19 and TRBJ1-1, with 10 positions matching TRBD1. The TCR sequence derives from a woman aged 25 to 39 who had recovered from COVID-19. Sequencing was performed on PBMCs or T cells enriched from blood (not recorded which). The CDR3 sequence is CASSIGTGGSTEAFF. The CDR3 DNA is TGTGCCAGTAGTATAGGGACAGGGGGATCCACTGAAGCTTTCTTT. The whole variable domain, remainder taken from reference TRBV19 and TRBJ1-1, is DGGITQSPKYLFRKEGQNVTLSCEQNLNHDAMYWYRQDPGQGLRLIYYSQIVNDFQKGDIAEGYSVSREKKESFPLTVTSAQKNPTAFYLCASSIGTGGSTEAFFGQGTRLTVV.